These 17 T cell receptor beta chains share one sample of origin, sequenced in a study of T cell responses to AZD1222 COVID-19 vaccine (dated by TCRdb to the early 2020s). The library was generated by the immunoSEQ multiplex PCR assay. TCRdb holds this immuneACCESS table with in-frame rearrangements only. Some clones are missing; in checked studies, unresolved V genes explain under half, and the rest has no known cause. The table for this sample lists 100,000 to 150,000 clones; around 89% of them were counted only once. Approximately 4.2% of the sample is taken by the ten largest. Taken with the paper, the label for time point translates to: baseline before first vaccination. The specimen was peripheral blood, collected on day 0 of AZD1222 vaccination. The origin of the receptors is an adult in good health.

This clone was detected once. The chain couples TRBV5-1 to TRBJ2-1; the D gene is possibly TRBD1 (6 bases). Trimming shortened V by 0 bases and J by 6 bases, and 10 bases separated the two germline ends. The CDR3 runs 14 residues. CDR1 SGHRS and CDR2 YFSETQ come from the germline V gene. CDR3 region: CASSLVDSRNEQFF. For the CDR3, the DNA is TGCGCCAGCAGCTTGGTGGACAGTCGCAATGAGCAGTTCTTC.

The chain carries TRBV4-1 and TRBJ2-7, with 7 bases aligning to TRBD2. V dropped 0 bases and J dropped 0; count of bases not matched to a gene: 2. CDR1 and CDR2 from the germline V gene are MGHRA and YSYEKL. This CDR3 is 15 amino acids long. CDR3 sequence reads: CASSQERGNSYEQYF. Here the CDR3 DNA reads TGCGCCAGCAGCCAAGAGCGGGGGAACTCCTACGAGCAGTACTTC.

The chain carries TRBV28 and TRBJ1-2; D is undetermined. Trimming removed 3 bases from V and 0 bases from J, with 5 bases in between. The CDR3 has 13 amino acids. Germline values: CDR1 MDHEN, CDR2 SYDVKM. CDR3 nucleotides: TGTGCCAGCAGTTTTACGGCTAACTATGGCTACACCTTC. It codes for CASSFTANYGYTF.

V usage is TRBV19 and J usage is TRBJ2-3; tentatively, D is TRBD2 (6 bases). With 6 bases removed from V and 2 bases from J, the gap between germline ends came to 15 bases. The CDR3 is 15 residues long. Per the germline V gene, CDR1 is LNHDA and CDR2 is SQIVND (reference sequence). The CDR3 DNA follows: TGTGCCAGTAGACCACCGGGACTCCACACAGATACGCAGTATTTT. As protein: CASRPPGLHTDTQYF.

With respect to this clone: The same CDR3 arises from other DNA sequences in this sample as well. The CDR3 DNA reads as TGTGCCAGCAGACGCGACACCTATAGCAATCAGCCCCAGCATTTT. Encoded protein: CASRRDTYSNQPQHF. The chain uses TRBV6-5 and TRBJ1-5; D gene uncertain. The V gene's germline CDR1 is MNHEY and CDR2 SVGAGI. V was cut by 6 bases and J by 0 bases, with 12 bases left in between. The CDR3 totals 15 residues.

The chain joins TRBV6-5 to TRBJ1-2; 8 positions match TRBD1. CDR1 MNHEY and CDR2 SVGAGI come from the germline V gene. The CDR3 extends over 13 amino acids. V trimming: 8 bases; J trimming: 7 bases; junction bases outside the gene matches: 9. The CDR3 bases are TGTGCCAGCGGACAGGGCCACGTACCTGGCTACACCTTC. Translation gives CASGQGHVPGYTF.

Of note for this clone: This specimen includes other DNA sequences encoding the same CDR3. The genes are TRBV10-3 and TRBJ1-5, with D unresolved. The ends were cut back, 1 base at V and 5 bases at J, with 3 bases in the middle. The CDR3 runs to 12 residues. CDR1 and CDR2 (germline): ENHRY, SYGVKD. DNA of the CDR3: TGTGCCATCAGTGAGTTAGATCAGCCCCAGCATTTT. Protein: CAISELDQPQHF.

In nucleotides, the CDR3 is TGCAGCGCCGCCTCCACCGGGACAGGGGGTACTAATGAAAAACTGTTTTTT. Its translation is CSAASTGTGGTNEKLFF. The chain couples TRBV29-1 to TRBJ1-4; 11 positions agree with TRBD1. Germline V gene data show CDR1 as SQVTM and CDR2 as ANQGSEA. The J segment lost 2 bases and the V segment lost 7 bases, leaving 12 bases of the junction unmatched. CDR3 length: 17 residues. Together with reference TRBV29-1 and TRBJ1-4, the CDR3 gives the full variable domain: SAVISQKPSRDICQRGTSLTIQCQVDSQVTMMFWYRQQPGQSLTLIATANQGSEATYESGFVIDKFPISRPNLTFSTLTVSNMSPEDSSIYLCSAASTGTGGTNEKLFFGSGTQLSVL.

The rearrangement links TRBV18 to TRBJ1-1; D call uncertain. Germline V gene data show CDR1 as KGHSH and CDR2 as LQKENI. Trimming left V 6 bases short and J 1 base short, with 12 bases between. The CDR3 extends over 14 amino acids. The CDR3 nucleotides read TGTGCCAGCTCCGTTGGGCCTTCGAACACTGAAGCTTTCTTT. It encodes CASSVGPSNTEAFF.

The chain has TRBV14 and TRBJ1-1; possibly TRBD1 for D (5 bases). The V end was cut by 1 base, the J end by 8 bases, with 17 bases between. The CDR3 extends over 15 amino acids. Germline lookup yields CDR1 SGHDN and CDR2 FVKESK. Here the CDR3 DNA reads TGTGCCAGCAGCCAAGGGCCGGGACGGCCCCCAGAAGCTTTCTTT. Protein sequence: CASSQGPGRPPEAFF.

The chain carries TRBV29-1 and TRBJ2-6; D ambiguous. The CDR3 contains 12 residues. The V end was cut by 6 bases, the J end by 3 bases, with 6 bases between. Looked up from germline, CDR1 is SQVTM and CDR2 is ANQGSEA. The CDR3 is CSVGGGANVLTF. The CDR3 bases are TGCAGCGTGGGCGGTGGGGCCAACGTCCTGACTTTC.

The genes are TRBV7-6 and TRBJ1-4; TRBD1 aligns across 10 bases. The germline CDR1 and CDR2 sequences are SGHVS and FNYEAQ. This CDR3 contains 15 residues. Losses at the gene ends were 1 base for V and 5 bases for J; bases not matched to a gene: 1. The CDR3 here is CASSLGTGGNEKLFF. CDR3 DNA sequence: TGTGCCAGCAGCTTAGGGACAGGGGGGAATGAAAAACTGTTTTTT. The full variable domain, completed using reference TRBV7-6 and TRBJ1-4, is GAGVSQSPRYKVTKRGQDVALRCDPISGHVSLYWYRQALGQGPEFLTYFNYEAQQDKSGLPNDRFSAERPEGSISTLTIQRTEQRDSAMYRCASSLGTGGNEKLFFGSGTQLSVL.

This clone was detected only once. This chain links TRBV11-2 with TRBJ1-4; D may be TRBD1 (5 bases). Germline V lookup: CDR1 SGHAT, CDR2 FQNNGV. V was trimmed by 5 bases and J by 2 bases, leaving 15 bases between them. The CDR3 extends over 16 amino acids. The CDR3 coding sequence is TGTGCCAGCAGCGCAATCCAGGGCCCTACTAATGAAAAACTGTTTTTT. It codes for CASSAIQGPTNEKLFF.

The rearrangement joins TRBV28 to TRBJ1-3; D remains ambiguous. The CDR3 contains 15 residues. The germline V gene encodes CDR1 MDHEN and CDR2 SYDVKM. V was cut by 2 bases and J by 0 bases, with 8 bases left in between. The CDR3 sequence is CASSLIETSGNTIYF. The CDR3 DNA reads TGTGCCAGCAGTTTAATCGAAACCTCTGGAAACACCATATATTTT.

The V call is TRBV24-1, the J call TRBJ2-2, with 9 bases fitting TRBD1. The junction had 2 bases not matched to a gene; V was cut back by 1 base and J by 3 bases. Germline V gene lookup returns CDR1 KGHDR and CDR2 SFDVKD. The CDR3 sequence is 16 residues long. This CDR3 is CATSDLDRGDTGELFF. CDR3 sequence (DNA): TGTGCCACCAGTGATTTAGACAGGGGGGACACCGGGGAGCTGTTTTTT.

J is TRBJ2-1 and V is TRBV9; D is perhaps TRBD1 (6 bases). CDR1 is SGDLS and CDR2 is YYNGEE in the germline V gene. The CDR3 is 18 residues long. V was clipped by 0 bases and J by 6 bases, with 22 bases between them. For the CDR3, the DNA is TGTGCCAGCAGCGTAGGGGTGGGGGCCATCGGGGCCCCCAATGAGCAGTTCTTC. This encodes CASSVGVGAIGAPNEQFF.

The V gene is TRBV19, the J gene TRBJ2-7; D might be TRBD2 (6 bases). V was trimmed by 0 bases and J by 4 bases, leaving 19 bases between them. The CDR3 runs 17 residues. CDR1 LNHDA and CDR2 SQIVND come from the germline V gene (reference sequence). The CDR3 sequence is CASSIEPRGEGKYEQYF. The CDR3 bases are TGTGCCAGTAGTATAGAGCCGCGGGGCGAGGGTAAGTACGAGCAGTACTTC.